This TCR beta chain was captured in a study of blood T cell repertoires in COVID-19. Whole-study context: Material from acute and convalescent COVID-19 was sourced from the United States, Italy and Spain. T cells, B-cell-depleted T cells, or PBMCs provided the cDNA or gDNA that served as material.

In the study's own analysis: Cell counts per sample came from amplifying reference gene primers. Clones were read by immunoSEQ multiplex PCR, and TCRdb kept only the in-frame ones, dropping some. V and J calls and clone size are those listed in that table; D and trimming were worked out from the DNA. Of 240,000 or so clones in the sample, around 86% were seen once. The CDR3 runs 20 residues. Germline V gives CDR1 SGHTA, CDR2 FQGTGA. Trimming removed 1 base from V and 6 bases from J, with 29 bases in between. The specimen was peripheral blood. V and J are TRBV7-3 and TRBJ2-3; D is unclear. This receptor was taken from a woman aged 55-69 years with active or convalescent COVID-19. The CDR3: CASSLIVTPWAPSHGDTQYF. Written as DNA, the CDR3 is TGTGCCAGCAGCTTAATCGTGACCCCCTGGGCCCCAAGCCATGGGGATACGCAGTATTTT.